This TCR beta chain derives from a study of T cell repertoires in cytomegalovirus infection. Study as a whole: Public TCR beta signatures provided an indication of both CMV infection and a matching HLA type. Study outcomes and limitations: Clonotypes of TCR beta that were HLA-C-restricted and CMV-specific dominated the ex vivo response. Adding up the frequency of public TCR beta families identified people who carried CMV plus the relevant HLA.

J gave up 8 bases and V 4 bases, and 7 bases lay outside the gene matches. Per germline, CDR1 MNHEY and CDR2 SVGEGT. The CDR3 has 15 residues. As to this clonotype: No antigen is known for it.

TCRdb independently ran MiXCR on the reads; one entry per CDR3 protein. The top ten clones hold around 12% of a sample with about 830,000 distinct CDR3 sequences, roughly 33% of them seen once. The material sequenced was cultured CD8+ T cells from PBMCs, taken from culture after CMV antigen stimulation. J is TRBJ2-1 and V is TRBV6-2 or TRBV6-3; 11 bases map to TRBD2. This receptor was obtained from a human donor in good health (CMV status not recorded). Some clones in this sample may be carry-over from other donors' samples. The CDR3 sequence is CASSSLAGGADEQFF. The DNA of the CDR3 is TGTGCCAGCAGTTCTCTAGCGGGGGGCGCCGATGAGCAGTTCTTC.